The present entry profiles one T cell receptor beta chain with its context. The data derive from a study of shared clonotypes between healthy human individuals. The repertoire was sequenced with immunoSEQ multiplex PCR; TCRdb's copy has only in-frame clones and lacks some. The sample has 450,000 to 500,000 clones, 76% seen once. The V and J ends lost 5 bases and 1 base respectively, with 11 bases between them. Germline CDR1 and CDR2: KGHSH and LQKENI. This CDR3 region has 14 residues. Sequenced sample: PBMCs. The chain couples TRBV18 to TRBJ1-1; the D gene is possibly TRBD1 (6 bases). The sequence came from a woman aged 40 to 49 in good health. Some clones in this sample may be carry-over from other donors' samples. CDR3 region: CASSSTDRNTEAFF. CDR3 nucleotides: TGTGCCAGCTCATCAACGGACAGGAACACTGAAGCTTTCTTT.